The clone carrying this TCR beta chain has at least ten counts. The antigen is not known. The sample comes from a study of T-cell memory formation after mild COVID-19. Whole-study results and caveats: Balance between CD4 and CD8 was seen in clones contracting day 15 to 85, and a CD4+ lean was seen in later expanders.

The length of the CDR3 is 14 residues. Looked up from germline, CDR1 is SEHNR and CDR2 is FQNEAQ (reference sequence). V dropped 3 bases and J dropped 3; count of bases not matched to a gene: 2. After 5'RACE with constant-segment primers, TCR alpha and TCR beta cDNA libraries carrying sample barcodes and UMIs were obtained. TCRdb passed the 5' RACE reads through MiXCR, listing each CDR3 protein once. The table shows fewer than 150,000 distinct CDR3 sequences, with around 15% occurring only once. This chain joins TRBV7-9 and TRBJ2-7, with 10 bases fitting TRBD1. Sequenced sample: PBMCs or a T cell subset sorted from them (not recorded which). The receptor comes from an adult woman who had mild COVID-19 (a few samples of this study predate the infection). Cell type and time point are not known. CDR3 amino acids: CASSFRDRGYEQYF. CDR3 nucleotide sequence: TGTGCCAGCAGCTTCCGGGACAGGGGCTACGAGCAGTACTTC.